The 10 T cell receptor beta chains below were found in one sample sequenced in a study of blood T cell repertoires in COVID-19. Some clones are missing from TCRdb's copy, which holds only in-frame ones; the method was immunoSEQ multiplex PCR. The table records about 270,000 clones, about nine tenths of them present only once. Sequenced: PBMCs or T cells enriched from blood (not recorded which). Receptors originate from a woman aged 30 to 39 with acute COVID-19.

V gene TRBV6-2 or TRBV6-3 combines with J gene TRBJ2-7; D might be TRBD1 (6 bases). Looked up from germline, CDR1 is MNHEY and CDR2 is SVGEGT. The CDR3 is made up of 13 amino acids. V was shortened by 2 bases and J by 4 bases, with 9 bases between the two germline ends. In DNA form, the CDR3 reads TGTGCCAGCAGTTACAACAGGGAGTACGAGCAGTACTTC. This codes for CASSYNREYEQYF.

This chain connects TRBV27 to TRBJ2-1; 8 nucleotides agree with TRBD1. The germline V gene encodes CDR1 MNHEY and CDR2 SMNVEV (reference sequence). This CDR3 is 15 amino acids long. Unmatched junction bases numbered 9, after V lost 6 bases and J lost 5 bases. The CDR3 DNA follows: TGTGCCAGCAGCCCAAGCCTGACAGGGGACAATGAGCAGTTCTTC. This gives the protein CASSPSLTGDNEQFF.

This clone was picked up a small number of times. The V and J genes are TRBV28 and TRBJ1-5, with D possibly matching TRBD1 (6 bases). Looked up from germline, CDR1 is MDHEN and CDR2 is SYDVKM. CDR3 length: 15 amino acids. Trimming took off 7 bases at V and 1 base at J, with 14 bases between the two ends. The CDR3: CASKIDRLSNQPQHF. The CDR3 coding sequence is TGTGCCAGCAAAATAGACAGGTTAAGCAATCAGCCCCAGCATTTT.

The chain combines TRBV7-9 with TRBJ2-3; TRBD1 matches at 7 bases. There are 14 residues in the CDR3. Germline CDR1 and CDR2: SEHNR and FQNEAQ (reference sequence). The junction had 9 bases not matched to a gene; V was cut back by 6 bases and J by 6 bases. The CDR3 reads CASRGRQGADTQYF. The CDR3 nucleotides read TGTGCCAGCAGGGGAAGACAGGGTGCGGATACGCAGTATTTT.

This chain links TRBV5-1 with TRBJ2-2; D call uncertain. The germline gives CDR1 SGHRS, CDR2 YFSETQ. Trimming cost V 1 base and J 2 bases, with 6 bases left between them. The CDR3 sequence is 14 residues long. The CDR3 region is CASSLNLNTGELFF. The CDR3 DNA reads TGCGCCAGCAGCTTGAATCTAAACACCGGGGAGCTGTTTTTT. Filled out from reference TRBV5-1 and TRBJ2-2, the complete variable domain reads KAGVTQTPRYLIKTRGQQVTLSCSPISGHRSVSWYQQTPGQGLQFLFEYFSETQRNKGNFPGRFSGRQFSNSRSEMNVSTLELGDSALYLCASSLNLNTGELFFGEGSRLTVL.

The CDR3 DNA follows: TGCGCCAGCAGCTTGAGGACAGGGGAGAGCGGGGAGCTGTTTTTT. It encodes CASSLRTGESGELFF. The rearrangement links TRBV5-1 to TRBJ2-2; the match to TRBD1 covers 9 bases. V was pared by 1 base and J by 7 bases, with 5 bases of the junction left unmatched. Germline V CDR1 and CDR2: SGHRS, YFSETQ. The CDR3 is made up of 15 amino acids.

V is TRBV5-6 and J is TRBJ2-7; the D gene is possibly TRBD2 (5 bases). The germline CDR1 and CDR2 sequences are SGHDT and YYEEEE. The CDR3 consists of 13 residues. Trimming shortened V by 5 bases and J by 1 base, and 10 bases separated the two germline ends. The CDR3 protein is CASSSELSYEQYF. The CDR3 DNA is TGTGCCAGCAGTAGCGAGCTTTCCTACGAGCAGTACTTC. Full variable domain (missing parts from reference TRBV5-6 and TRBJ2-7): DAGVTQSPTHLIKTRGQQVTLRCSPKSGHDTVSWYQQALGQGPQFIFQYYEEEERQRGNFPDRFSGHQFPNYSSELNVNALLLGDSALYLCASSSELSYEQYFGPGTRLTVT.

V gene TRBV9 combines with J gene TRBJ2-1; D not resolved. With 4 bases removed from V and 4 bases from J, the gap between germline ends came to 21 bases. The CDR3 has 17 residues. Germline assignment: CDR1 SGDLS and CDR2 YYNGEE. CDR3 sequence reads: CASSPTSRVLTYNEQFF. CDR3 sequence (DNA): TGTGCCAGCAGCCCGACGAGCCGGGTTCTTACTTACAATGAGCAGTTCTTC. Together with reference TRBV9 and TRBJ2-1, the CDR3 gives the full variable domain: DSGVTQTPKHLITATGQRVTLRCSPRSGDLSVYWYQQSLDQGLQFLIQYYNGEERAKGNILERFSAQQFPDLHSELNLSSLELGDSALYFCASSPTSRVLTYNEQFFGPGTRLTVL.

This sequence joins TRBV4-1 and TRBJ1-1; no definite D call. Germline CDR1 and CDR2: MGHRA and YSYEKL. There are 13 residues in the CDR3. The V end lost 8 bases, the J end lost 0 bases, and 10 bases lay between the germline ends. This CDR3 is CASVGRLNTEAFF. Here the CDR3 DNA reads TGCGCCAGCGTTGGGAGGCTGAACACTGAAGCTTTCTTT.

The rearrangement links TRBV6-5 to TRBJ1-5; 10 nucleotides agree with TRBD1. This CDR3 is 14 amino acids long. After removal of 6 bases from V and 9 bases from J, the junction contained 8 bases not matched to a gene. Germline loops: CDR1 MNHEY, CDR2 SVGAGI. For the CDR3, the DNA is TGTGCCAGCAGAGATAGACAGGGGGCAGGGCCCCAGCATTTT. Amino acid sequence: CASRDRQGAGPQHF.